The rows below give T cell receptor beta chains drawn from one sample of a study of T cells after yellow fever vaccination. TCRdb ran MiXCR on the 5' RACE reads and lists one entry per CDR3 protein. The repertoire includes about 220,000 distinct CDR3 sequences, 3% to 3.5% of them detected once, and about 3% sits in the top ten. The sample here was CD4+ T cells sorted from PBMCs, taken 10 days after the yellow fever booster vaccination. These TCRs come from a man aged 18 to 35 who received the YFV17D yellow fever vaccine. The CDR3 runs from the conserved cysteine through the conserved F or W. A D gene is named only where the DNA matches it firmly. Clone size is stated in some rows and not others, as once, few, many or a class when expanded.

TGCGCCAGCAGCTGGACAGCCGATAATGTCAATGAGCAGTTCTTC CASSWTADNVNEQFF TRBV5-1 - TRBJ2-1 -
TGTGCCAGCACCCAGGGTGACTATGGCTACACCTTC CASTQGDYGYTF TRBV6-6 - TRBJ1-2 many
TGTGCCAGCAGCTTACCCAAAAACATTCAGTACTTC CASSLPKNIQYF TRBV7-2 - TRBJ2-4 -
TGCGCCAGCAGCTTGGTAACGGGGGACTCCTACAATGAGCAGTTCTTC CASSLVTGDSYNEQFF TRBV5-1 - TRBJ2-1 few
TGTGCCAGCAGCCAATATTCTAGCGGTAGCCCCGACGAGCAGTACTTC CASSQYSSGSPDEQYF TRBV3-1 TRBD2 TRBJ2-7 few
TGTGCCAGCAGTTACTCGTCCGGGAGCCCGAACGGTGGCTACACCTTC CASSYSSGSPNGGYTF TRBV6-5 - TRBJ1-2 many
TGTGCCAGCAGCCCAAGTCCAGTGGGTGCTGAAAAACTGTTTTTT CASSPSPVGAEKLFF TRBV6-5 - TRBJ1-4 many
TGTGCCAGCTCTGAGGAGTACGAGCAGTACTTC CASSEEYEQYF TRBV18 - TRBJ2-7 many
TGTGCCAGCAGTTCGGGACGGCTCTCTGGGGCCAACGTCCTGACTTTC CASSSGRLSGANVLTF TRBV12-3/TRBV12-4 - TRBJ2-6 few
TGTGCCAGCAGTGAAGGCGGGTGGGGGATCGGTTCACCCCTCCACTTT CASSEGGWGIGSPLHF TRBV6-1 - TRBJ1-6 -
TGTGCCAGTTCCCGGGACAGGTTTTTCACCCTCCACTTT CASSRDRFFTLHF TRBV6-5 TRBD1 TRBJ1-6 many
TGTGCCAGCAGTTTGGGCGCCAATGAGCAGTTCTTC CASSLGANEQFF TRBV6-5 - TRBJ2-1 -
TGTGCCAGCTCACCACCATCAGTAGGGATCGACTATGGCTACACCTTC CASSPPSVGIDYGYTF TRBV18 - TRBJ1-2 many
TGTGCCATCAGTGAGTCAGGGAGGAATGGCTACACCTTC CAISESGRNGYTF TRBV10-3 - TRBJ1-2 many
TGTGCCAGCAGCCCCCCCTTTGGGACAGGGAGAGGAGAGACCCAGTACTTC CASSPPFGTGRGETQYF TRBV5-4 TRBD1 TRBJ2-5 -
TGTGCCAGCAGCTTAGTTAGTCTAGCGGGGTACAATGAGCAGTTCTTC CASSLVSLAGYNEQFF TRBV7-2 TRBD2 TRBJ2-1 -
TGTGCCAGTAGTATAGTCATTAGCAATCAGCCCCAGCATTTT CASSIVISNQPQHF TRBV19 - TRBJ1-5 -
TGTGCCAGCAGCCCCGACAGACACGCGGGTGAGCAGTTCTTC CASSPDRHAGEQFF TRBV27 - TRBJ2-1 few
TGTGCCAGCAGGACGAGGGCGGGGGGCAGATCCCGACCCTACGAGCAGTACTTC CASRTRAGGRSRPYEQYF TRBV6-2/TRBV6-3 TRBD2 TRBJ2-7 many
TGTGCCAGCATTCGCCACCGGTTAGACTCTGGGGCCAACGTCCTGACTTTC CASIRHRLDSGANVLTF TRBV12-3/TRBV12-4 - TRBJ2-6 many
TGTGCCAGCGCTAGGGGGGCGGTTGAAGAGACCCAGTACTTC CASARGAVEETQYF TRBV7-2 - TRBJ2-5 many
TGTGCCAGCAGCTCCGGGGCGCTGGATTCACCCCTCCACTTT CASSSGALDSPLHF TRBV7-2 - TRBJ1-6 -
TGCGCCAGCAGCTTGGGGGACTTAACGGTCTATGGCTACACCTTC CASSLGDLTVYGYTF TRBV5-1 - TRBJ1-2 few
TGCGCCAGCAGCTTGGGGACAGACGTGTACGAGCAGTACTTC CASSLGTDVYEQYF TRBV5-1 - TRBJ2-7 many
TGCGCCAGCAGCCCGGGAAGACCTGTGCGGGATTATAATTCACCCCTCCACTTT CASSPGRPVRDYNSPLHF TRBV4-1 - TRBJ1-6 many
TGTGCCAGCAGCTCACTAAGGGGTGGTAATGAAAAACTGTTTTTT CASSSLRGGNEKLFF TRBV11-2 - TRBJ1-4 -
TGTGCCAGCAGCGGCGGGGGGGCAGCTCGGGCGACAGATACGCAGTATTTT CASSGGGAARATDTQYF TRBV6-6 TRBD2 TRBJ2-3 -
TGTGCCAGCAGTAGGGGCTGGGATCAGCCCCAGCATTTT CASSRGWDQPQHF TRBV2 - TRBJ1-5 few
TGTGCCACCAGGGACGACCAAAACACTGAAGCTTTCTTT CATRDDQNTEAFF TRBV24-1 - TRBJ1-1 few
TGCAGCGTTCCCTACGAGCAGTACTTC CSVPYEQYF TRBV29-1 - TRBJ2-7 few
TGTGCCAGCAGCTTAGGGCCGACGGACGAGCAGTACTTC CASSLGPTDEQYF TRBV7-2 - TRBJ2-7 many
TGTGCCAGCCTGGACGGCCCCTATCCTCAAGAGACCCAGTACTTC CASLDGPYPQETQYF TRBV7-2 - TRBJ2-5 many
TGTGCCAGCAGCACAGAAACAGGGAGGACAAACACCATATATTTT CASSTETGRTNTIYF TRBV7-2 - TRBJ1-3 many
TGTGCCAGCAGTTATACAGGGGGCTTCAACTATGGCTACACCTTC CASSYTGGFNYGYTF TRBV6-2/TRBV6-3 TRBD1 TRBJ1-2 few
TGTGCCAGCAGTTACCGGACAGGGGACTATGGCTACACCTTC CASSYRTGDYGYTF TRBV6-6 TRBD1 TRBJ1-2 many
TGTGCCAGCAGTGACCGGGACAGGTCTAATGAAAAACTGTTTTTT CASSDRDRSNEKLFF TRBV6-6 TRBD1 TRBJ1-4 few
TGTGCCAGTAGTATAAACCTCGACAGGGAAGGCTCACCCCTCCACTTT CASSINLDREGSPLHF TRBV19 TRBD1 TRBJ1-6 -
TGCAGCGTTTCGGGACTAGCGGGGAGGGAGACCCAGTACTTC CSVSGLAGRETQYF TRBV29-1 TRBD2 TRBJ2-5 many
TGTGCCAGCAGACCACAGACTAGCGGGGGGGCCAGGCAGTTCTTC CASRPQTSGGARQFF TRBV2 TRBD2 TRBJ2-1 many
TGCGCCAGCGTTGACCCGGCAGGGCTCACTGAAGCTTTCTTT CASVDPAGLTEAFF TRBV5-1 - TRBJ1-1 few
TGTGCCAGCAGTGAACTGGGACAGGGGCAATCCCGGCGTCGGGGGAGATTGCATTTT CASSELGQGQSRRRGRLHF TRBV6-1 TRBD1 TRBJ1-5 few
TGCGCCAGCAGCTTGGGTCAGCAGGCAGATACGCAGTATTTT CASSLGQQADTQYF TRBV5-1 - TRBJ2-3 many
TGCGCCAGCAGCCAACCGGGACAGCAAATAGCTAACTATGGCTACACCTTC CASSQPGQQIANYGYTF TRBV4-1 TRBD1 TRBJ1-2 few
TGCGCCAGCAGCCAAGAGGTGACAGGAGATTCACCCCTCCACTTT CASSQEVTGDSPLHF TRBV4-1 - TRBJ1-6 many
TGCAGTGCTAGAGCGACGGGACTAGCGGGGGGATACTCTGGGGCCAACGTCCTGACTTTC CSARATGLAGGYSGANVLTF TRBV20-1 TRBD2 TRBJ2-6 many
TGTGCCAGCTCACGGACAGTCGCCTACGAGCAGTACTTC CASSRTVAYEQYF TRBV18 - TRBJ2-7 -
TGTGCCAGCAGTGACAGGGGAATAACTGAAGCTTTCTTT CASSDRGITEAFF TRBV12-3/TRBV12-4 TRBD1 TRBJ1-1 many
TGTGCCAGCAGCCAAGATATCAATGAAAAACTGTTTTTT CASSQDINEKLFF TRBV4-2 - TRBJ1-4 many
TGTGCCAGCAGCGTCGGGGGCATGAACACTGAAGCTTTCTTT CASSVGGMNTEAFF TRBV9 - TRBJ1-1 many
TGTGCCAGCAGCCCCCAAAAGGAGTCCAGAGGGGAAGAGACCCAGTACTTC CASSPQKESRGEETQYF TRBV4-2 - TRBJ2-5 -